Shown below are 28 T cell receptor beta chains from a single sample sequenced in a study of cytomegalovirus exposure and HLA in healthy donors. 13 Jbeta primers and 60 Vbeta primers were used for the PCR. Clones were sequenced by immunoSEQ multiplex PCR, and TCRdb holds only the in-frame ones, with some missing. The data show under 200,000 clones, approximately 78% seen once. The material sequenced was PBMCs. All receptors come from a woman aged 40 to 50 in good health and CMV-seronegative.

Written as DNA, the CDR3 is TGTGCCAGCAGTCCCTATACAGGGGGCGCGTTCAATGAGCAGTTCTTC. Its protein product is CASSPYTGGAFNEQFF. The chain employs TRBV27 and TRBJ2-1; 9 bases align to TRBD1. Germline V gene data show CDR1 as MNHEY and CDR2 as SMNVEV (reference sequence). The V and J ends lost 5 bases and 6 bases, in that order; junction bases with no gene match: 11. The CDR3 runs 16 residues.

This clone was detected once. V is TRBV7-2 and J is TRBJ1-3, with unresolved D. The CDR3 is 14 amino acids. Germline V gives CDR1 SGHTA, CDR2 FQGNSA. Trimming took off 1 base at V and 0 bases at J, with 4 bases between the two ends. CDR3 coding DNA: TGTGCCAGCAGCTTAGTCAGCTCTGGAAACACCATATATTTT. Protein: CASSLVSSGNTIYF.

The chain employs TRBV2 and TRBJ2-3, with 11 bases that match TRBD2. V was clipped by 5 bases and J by 1 base; unmatched bases: 2. The CDR3 length is 15 residues. CDR1 SNHLY and CDR2 FYNNEI come from the germline V gene. This CDR3 reads CASSPLAGGTDTQYF. The CDR3 nucleotides are TGTGCCAGCAGTCCACTAGCGGGGGGCACAGATACGCAGTATTTT.

This chain uses TRBV4-1 with TRBJ1-3; 7 bases fit TRBD1. V was clipped by 1 base and J by 2 bases; unmatched bases: 2. Looked up from germline, CDR1 is MGHRA and CDR2 is YSYEKL. The CDR3 is 15 amino acids. Here the CDR3 DNA reads TGCGCCAGCAGCCAAGCTGACAGGGCTGGAAACACCATATATTTT. Protein product: CASSQADRAGNTIYF.

This chain connects TRBV5-4 to TRBJ2-1, with 7 bases that match TRBD1. Per germline, CDR1 SGHNT and CDR2 YYREEE (reference sequence). The V gene end was trimmed by 4 bases and the J gene end by 3 bases; junction bases not matched to a gene: 4. The CDR3 is 14 amino acids. The CDR3 spells CASSARDSYNEQFF. CDR3 nucleotides: TGTGCCAGCAGCGCACGGGACAGCTACAATGAGCAGTTCTTC. The whole variable domain, filled in from reference TRBV5-4 and TRBJ2-1, reads ETGVTQSPTHLIKTRGQQVTLRCSSQSGHNTVSWYQQALGQGPQFIFQYYREEENGRGNFPPRFSGLQFPNYSSELNVNALELDDSALYLCASSARDSYNEQFFGPGTRLTVL.

The CDR3: CASTRLPGNTIYF. In DNA, the CDR3 is TGTGCCAGTACCCGCCTACCGGGAAACACCATATATTTT. The chain joins TRBV19 to TRBJ1-3; no reliable D call. This CDR3 has 13 amino acids. Germline CDR1 is LNHDA and CDR2 is SQIVND (reference sequence). The V and J ends lost 7 bases and 4 bases respectively, with 11 bases between them.

This chain uses TRBV18 with TRBJ1-6; 7 bases are shared with TRBD1. V was pared by 6 bases and J by 10 bases, with 9 bases of the junction left unmatched. The CDR3 runs 14 residues. CDR1 is KGHSH and CDR2 is LQKENI in the germline V gene. The DNA of the CDR3 is TGTGCCAGCTCCCCAGGGCAGGGGGGATCACCCCTCCACTTT. This encodes CASSPGQGGSPLHF.

CDR3 sequence reads: CASSTQEGFTGYTF. The CDR3, as DNA: TGTGCCAGTAGTACTCAAGAGGGATTTACTGGCTACACCTTC. V gene TRBV19 combines with J gene TRBJ1-2; no clear D. CDR1 is LNHDA, CDR2 SQIVND, per germline (reference sequence). V lost 4 bases and J lost 7, with 16 bases in between. The CDR3 runs to 14 residues.

In its sample, this clone was seen a few times. This chain connects TRBV7-9 to TRBJ2-1; 7 bases match TRBD2. The CDR3 sequence is 17 residues long. Trimming at V came to 5 bases and at J to 2 bases, leaving 12 bases not matched to a gene. The V gene's germline CDR1 is SEHNR and CDR2 FQNEAQ (reference sequence). CDR3 DNA sequence: TGTGCCAGCAGCCGTCCTCTTCCGGGACTACCCTACAATGAGCAGTTCTTC. Its protein product is CASSRPLPGLPYNEQFF.

The chain combines TRBV5-4 with TRBJ2-3, with TRBD2 matching over 13 bases. CDR1 and CDR2 from the germline V gene are SGHNT and YYREEE (reference sequence). The CDR3 is made up of 17 amino acids. Germline trimming cut 1 base from V and 8 bases from J; bases unmatched to any gene: 10. CDR3 sequence: CASSLRTSGGRATTQYF. CDR3 DNA: TGTGCCAGCAGCTTGAGGACTAGCGGGGGCCGGGCTACTACGCAGTATTTT.

The gene calls are TRBV18 and TRBJ2-7; possibly TRBD2 for D (5 bases). CDR3 length equals 14 residues. The V gene lost 4 bases and the J gene lost 5 bases, with 15 bases spanning the gap. Germline V CDR1 and CDR2: KGHSH, LQKENI. The CDR3 nucleotides read TGTGCCAGCTCACGTCTCGAGGGAAGGAACGAGCAGTACTTC. Protein product: CASSRLEGRNEQYF. Looking up the rest from reference TRBV18 and TRBJ2-7 gives the full variable domain: NAGVMQNPRHLVRRRGQEARLRCSPMKGHSHVYWYRQLPEEGLKFMVYLQKENIIDESGMPKERFSAEFPKEGPSILRIQQVVRGDSAAYFCASSRLEGRNEQYFGPGTRLTVT.

V is TRBV28 and J is TRBJ2-1; maybe TRBD1 (6 bases). CDR1 and CDR2 from the germline V gene are MDHEN and SYDVKM. The germline V and J ends were trimmed by 5 bases and 4 bases, with 24 bases remaining between them. The CDR3 contains 18 residues. In DNA form, the CDR3 reads TGTGCCAGCAGTCCACAGGGATGGAGGCGTGAGGGTTACAATGAGCAGTTCTTC. It codes for CASSPQGWRREGYNEQFF.

The rearrangement uses TRBV4-1 and TRBJ1-2, with 9 bases that match TRBD1. J was trimmed by 5 bases and V by 2 bases; bases with no gene match: 6. The CDR3 is 15 amino acids. Germline CDR1 MGHRA, CDR2 YSYEKL. The CDR3 here is CASSQPTGQGYGYTF. As DNA, the CDR3 is TGCGCCAGCAGCCAACCGACGGGACAGGGTTATGGCTACACCTTC.

This clone showed up just a few times. The rearrangement uses TRBV5-8 and TRBJ2-3, with D maybe TRBD2 (5 bases). The CDR3 runs to 16 residues. Germline lookup yields CDR1 SGHTS and CDR2 YDEGEE. V shed 5 bases and J shed 3 bases, with 19 bases lying between them. The CDR3 reads CASSLLPGMVTDTQYF. The CDR3 bases are TGTGCCAGCAGTCTGCTCCCGGGGATGGTTACAGATACGCAGTATTTT.

This rearrangement joins TRBV7-9 to TRBJ1-1; 9 bases line up with TRBD1. Germline CDR1 is SEHNR and CDR2 is FQNEAQ (reference sequence). Losses at the gene ends were 5 bases for V and 3 bases for J; bases not matched to a gene: 19. This CDR3 has 19 residues. CDR3 sequence (DNA): TGTGCCAGCAGCCTCGATTTCTCCTTGACAGGGGGTTCGGACACTGAAGCTTTCTTT. Its translation is CASSLDFSLTGGSDTEAFF.

The V gene is TRBV19, the J gene TRBJ2-2; 8 positions agree with TRBD1. Germline assignment: CDR1 LNHDA and CDR2 SQIVND (reference sequence). Losses at the gene ends were 5 bases for V and 7 bases for J; bases not matched to a gene: 6. The CDR3 loop spans 14 amino acids. CDR3 residues: CASSYDRGSGELFF. The CDR3 DNA reads as TGTGCCAGTAGTTACGACAGGGGTAGCGGGGAGCTGTTTTTT. The entire variable domain, with the rest obtained from reference TRBV19 and TRBJ2-2, is as follows: DGGITQSPKYLFRKEGQNVTLSCEQNLNHDAMYWYRQDPGQGLRLIYYSQIVNDFQKGDIAEGYSVSREKKESFPLTVTSAQKNPTAFYLCASSYDRGSGELFFGEGSRLTVL.

The chain links TRBV18 to TRBJ1-1, with 7 nucleotides matching TRBD1. Germline V gene lookup returns CDR1 KGHSH and CDR2 LQKENI. J lost 4 bases, V lost 3 bases, and 2 bases had no gene match. This CDR3 spans 13 amino acids. In DNA, the CDR3 is TGTGCCAGCTCACCGACAGGGCTCACTGAAGCTTTCTTT. Amino acids: CASSPTGLTEAFF.

The sample holds one count of this clone. The chain uses TRBV6-5 and TRBJ1-6; D unclear. The germline V and J ends were trimmed by 6 bases and 5 bases, with 11 bases remaining between them. This CDR3 has 14 residues. Germline V lookup: CDR1 MNHEY, CDR2 SVGAGI. CDR3 sequence reads: CASRREGHNSPLHF. The CDR3 nucleotides are TGTGCCAGCAGAAGGGAGGGTCATAATTCACCCCTCCACTTT.

The V gene is TRBV5-1, the J gene TRBJ2-5, with TRBD2 matching 10 bases. Germline V gene sequence: CDR1 SGHRS, CDR2 YFSETQ. The CDR3 totals 16 residues. The V segment lost 0 bases and the J segment 2 bases; nucleotides outside the gene matches: 4. The CDR3 nucleotides are TGCGCCAGCAGCTTGGGGCTAGCGGGGGAACAAGAGACCCAGTACTTC. The encoded protein is CASSLGLAGEQETQYF.

CDR3 residues: CASSFTGGIYEQYF. The CDR3 DNA reads TGTGCCAGCAGTTTCACAGGGGGAATTTACGAGCAGTACTTC. The V call is TRBV28, the J call TRBJ2-7; 8 bases map to TRBD1. The J segment lost 4 bases and the V segment lost 3 bases, leaving 5 bases of the junction unmatched. There are 14 residues in the CDR3. Germline CDR1 is MDHEN and CDR2 is SYDVKM.

The V call is TRBV2, the J call TRBJ2-2, with D unresolved. Germline CDR1 SNHLY, CDR2 FYNNEI. Between the trimmed V and J ends, which lost 4 bases and 4 bases, there was a span of 10 bases. The CDR3 runs to 14 residues. The DNA of the CDR3 is TGTGCCAGCAGTGGGTCAGCGTCCACCGGGGAGCTGTTTTTT. Its translation is CASSGSASTGELFF.

This clone has just a few counts. The J gene is TRBJ1-4, the V gene TRBV25-1; no clear D gene. The CDR3 extends over 13 amino acids. V was shortened by 5 bases and J by 3 bases, with 7 bases between the two germline ends. Germline V gene data show CDR1 as MGHDK and CDR2 as SYGVNS. This chain's CDR3 is CASSFSANEKLFF. The CDR3 DNA reads TGTGCCAGCAGTTTTTCGGCTAATGAAAAACTGTTTTTT.

The chain recombines TRBV10-1 with TRBJ1-1; D unresolved. Trimming left V 4 bases short and J 6 bases short, with 12 bases between. Germline V gives CDR1 WNHNN, CDR2 SYGVQD (reference sequence). The CDR3 loop spans 13 amino acids. The CDR3 nucleotides are TGCGCCAGCAGTGCCGAAACTTTGGCTGAAGCTTTCTTT. Translating gives CASSAETLAEAFF.

This clone was observed a handful of times. The V call is TRBV19, the J call TRBJ1-1, with D possibly being TRBD1 (5 bases). With 5 bases removed from V and 0 bases from J, the gap between germline ends came to 10 bases. Germline V gives CDR1 LNHDA, CDR2 SQIVND (reference sequence). The CDR3 has 14 residues. The CDR3, as DNA: TGTGCCAGTAGTTATGGCAGGGTGAACACTGAAGCTTTCTTT. Residues: CASSYGRVNTEAFF.

The chain joins TRBV9 to TRBJ2-1; D gene ambiguous. Germline V gene sequence: CDR1 SGDLS, CDR2 YYNGEE. Trimming took off 0 bases at V and 9 bases at J, with 10 bases between the two ends. The CDR3 has 13 amino acids. CDR3 in amino acids: CASSVARLTEQFF. The DNA of the CDR3 is TGTGCCAGCAGCGTAGCGCGGCTTACTGAGCAGTTCTTC.

The chain joins TRBV2 to TRBJ1-5, with D unclear. CDR1 is SNHLY and CDR2 is FYNNEI in the germline V gene. The V end lost 3 bases, the J end lost 4 bases, and 19 bases lay between the germline ends. CDR3 size: 17 residues. This CDR3 is CASSETGDIRRNQPQHF. CDR3 in DNA: TGTGCCAGCAGTGAGACCGGCGACATCAGGAGGAATCAGCCCCAGCATTTT. Full variable domain (remainder filled in from reference TRBV2 and TRBJ1-5): EPEVTQTPSHQVTQMGQEVILRCVPISNHLYFYWYRQILGQKVEFLVSFYNNEISEKSEIFDDQFSVERPDGSNFTLKIRSTKLEDSAMYFCASSETGDIRRNQPQHFGDGTRLSIL.

V and J are TRBV27 and TRBJ1-4; D is possibly TRBD1 (5 bases). The CDR3 totals 13 residues. Germline loops: CDR1 MNHEY, CDR2 SMNVEV (reference sequence). V was pared by 6 bases and J by 8 bases, with 13 bases between. For the CDR3, the DNA is TGTGCCAGCAGCGGTCAGGGTCGAGAAAAACTGTTTTTT. Its protein is CASSGQGREKLFF.

This rearrangement joins TRBV7-2 to TRBJ2-5; the match to TRBD1 covers 10 bases. Trimming at V came to 3 bases and at J to 2 bases, leaving 0 bases not matched to a gene. The germline gives CDR1 SGHTA, CDR2 FQGNSA. The CDR3 totals 14 residues. The CDR3 DNA sequence: TGTGCCAGCAGCTTGGGACAGGGGCAAGAGACCCAGTACTTC. Amino acids: CASSLGQGQETQYF.